This T cell receptor beta chain was retrieved from a study of blood T cell repertoires in COVID-19 (TCRdb year 2020). A note on the overall study: Collaborator samples came from the United States, Italy and Spain and covered acute and convalescent phases of COVID-19. The material from the prospective study consisted of cDNA or gDNA derived from T cells, B-cell-depleted T cells, or PBMCs. The dataset comprised deeply sampled blood TCRbeta repertoires from subjects exposed to, actively infected with, or recovered from COVID-19. A freely available public database, intended as a resource for researchers studying the immune response to SARS-CoV-2, is where the repertoires were released. Samples were obtained from the ongoing ImmuneRACE study (first 160 participants) and from 1,000 to 1,500 subjects provided by 6 global collaborators. The sample metadata nearly always contained a de-identified subject ID, COVID-19 status, age in years and sex. Where available, HLA class I and class II types were taken from metadata supplied by the sample provider and were not determined by assay-based typing.

The collaborating institutions used their own protocols to collect whole blood in K2EDTA tubes. For TCRbeta analysis, collaborators shipped samples in one of three forms: frozen whole blood, isolated PBMCs, or DNA extracted from either of those sample types. The CDR3 covers 15 residues, taking in both the cysteine and the phenylalanine. Of all the DNA, just the CDR3 is kept, 45 bases in frame from base 1. From a lookup of the germline V gene, CDR1 and CDR2 are MNHEY and SVGAGI. V loses 0 bases of germline sequence and J loses 8 bases, and the interval between the two ends is 16 bases. TCRbeta CDR3 regions were amplified from genomic DNA using the immunoSEQ Assay, a bias-controlled multiplex PCR. Processing in the source paper ran as follows. Nucleated cell counts per sample were estimated from amplification of reference gene primers within the assay. Sequence reads were collapsed and filtered to measure the absolute abundance of every unique TCRbeta CDR3 rearrangement. For each sample, productive Simpson clonality was calculated as the square root of Simpson's diversity index across productive rearrangements. Sourced from immuneACCESS, this table was stored by TCRdb with only in-frame sequences that have V and J called. A share of the clones is absent; for the studies checked, an unresolved V gene accounts for under half, and the remainder has no known explanation. For V, J and clone size, that table is used; D and trimming come from the DNA. The sample data list about 55,000 clones, and roughly 85% of these were observed just once. Of the sample, about 15% falls within the top ten clones.

Note on this clone: What antigen it recognizes has not been identified. Per-nucleotide qualities are absent, and no much larger clonotype sits a single base away.

Paper-wide results and their limitations: How much clinical and demographic metadata was included differed by source and by participant, and the metadata was provided uncurated.

The chain uses TRBV6-5 and TRBJ1-2; D gene: possibly TRBD1, on 6 matching bases. This receptor was identified in a human donor in a cohort sampled during active COVID-19. Sequenced material: peripheral blood. The CDR3 protein is CASSYSRDRKDGYTF. The DNA is as follows: TGTGCCAGCAGTTACTCGCGAGACAGGAAGGACGGCTACACCTTC.